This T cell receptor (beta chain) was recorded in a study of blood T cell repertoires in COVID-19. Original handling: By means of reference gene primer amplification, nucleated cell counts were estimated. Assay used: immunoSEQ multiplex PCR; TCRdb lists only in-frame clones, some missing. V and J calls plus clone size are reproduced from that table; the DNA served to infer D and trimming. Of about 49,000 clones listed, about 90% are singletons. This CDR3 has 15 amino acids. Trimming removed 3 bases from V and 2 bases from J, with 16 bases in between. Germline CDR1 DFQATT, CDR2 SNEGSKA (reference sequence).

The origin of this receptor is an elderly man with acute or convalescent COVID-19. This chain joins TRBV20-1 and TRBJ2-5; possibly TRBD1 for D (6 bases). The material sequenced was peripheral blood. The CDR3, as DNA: TGCAGTGCTAGTGATGGGGGCGCGACACAAGAGACCCAGTACTTC. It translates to CSASDGGATQETQYF.